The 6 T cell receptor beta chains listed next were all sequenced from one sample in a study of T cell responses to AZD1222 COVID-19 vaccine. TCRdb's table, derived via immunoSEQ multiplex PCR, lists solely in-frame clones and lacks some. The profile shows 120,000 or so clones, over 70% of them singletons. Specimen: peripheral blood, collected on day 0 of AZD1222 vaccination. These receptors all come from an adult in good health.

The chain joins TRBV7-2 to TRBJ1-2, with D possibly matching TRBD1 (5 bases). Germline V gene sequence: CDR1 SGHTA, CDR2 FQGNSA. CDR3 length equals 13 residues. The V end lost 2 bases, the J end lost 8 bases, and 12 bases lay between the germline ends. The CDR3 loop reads CASSLNGGRGYTF. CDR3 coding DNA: TGTGCCAGCAGCTTAAATGGGGGTAGAGGCTACACCTTC.

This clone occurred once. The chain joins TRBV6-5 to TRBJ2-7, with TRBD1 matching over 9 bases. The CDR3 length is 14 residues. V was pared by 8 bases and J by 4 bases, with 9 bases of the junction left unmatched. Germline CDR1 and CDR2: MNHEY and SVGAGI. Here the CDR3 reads CASARDRVSYEQYF. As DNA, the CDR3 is TGTGCCAGCGCCCGGGACAGGGTATCTTACGAGCAGTACTTC.

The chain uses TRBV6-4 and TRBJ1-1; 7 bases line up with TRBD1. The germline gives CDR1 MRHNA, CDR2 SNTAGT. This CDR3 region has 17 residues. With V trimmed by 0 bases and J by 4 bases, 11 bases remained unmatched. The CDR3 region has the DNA TGTGCCAGCAGTGACTCCCTGTACCCAGGGGGTAGCACTGAAGCTTTCTTT. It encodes CASSDSLYPGGSTEAFF.

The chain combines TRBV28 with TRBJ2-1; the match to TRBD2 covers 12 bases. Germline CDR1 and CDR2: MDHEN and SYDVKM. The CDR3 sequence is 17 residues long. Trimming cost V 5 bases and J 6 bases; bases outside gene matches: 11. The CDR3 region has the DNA TGTGCCAGCAGTGACCCCCCGGGACTAGCGGGCCTCAATGAGCAGTTCTTC. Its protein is CASSDPPGLAGLNEQFF.

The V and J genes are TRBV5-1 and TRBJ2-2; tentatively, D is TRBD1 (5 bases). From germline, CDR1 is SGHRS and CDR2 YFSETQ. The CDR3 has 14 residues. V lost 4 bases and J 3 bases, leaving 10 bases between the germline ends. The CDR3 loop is CASSAQGDTGELFF. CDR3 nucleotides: TGCGCCAGCAGCGCGCAGGGTGACACCGGGGAGCTGTTTTTT.

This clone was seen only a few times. The CDR3: CASSLVARGNSPLHF. The CDR3 DNA reads as TGTGCCAGCAGCTTAGTCGCGAGGGGCAATTCACCCCTCCACTTT. This chain connects TRBV11-2 to TRBJ1-6; tentative D call: TRBD1 (5 bases). The V end lost 1 base, the J end lost 7 bases, and 11 bases lay between the germline ends. Germline lookup yields CDR1 SGHAT and CDR2 FQNNGV. The CDR3 runs to 15 residues.